What follows is one T cell receptor (beta chain) and its context. Deletions cut 4 bases from V and 5 bases from J, with 12 bases between. Germline CDR1 is MNHEY and CDR2 is SVGAGI. This CDR3 region has 15 residues. Using its own MiXCR run on the 5' RACE reads, TCRdb lists one record per CDR3 protein. The profile shows approximately 90,000 distinct CDR3 sequences, approximately 12% of them singletons. The entry originates in a study of early T cells in non-severe SARS-CoV-2 infection. This specimen consisted of whole blood, obtained at baseline. This receptor was identified in an adult who was a healthcare worker with PCR-confirmed SARS-CoV-2 infection or an uninfected control (not recorded which). This sequence joins TRBV6-5 and TRBJ1-6; D perhaps matches TRBD1 (5 bases). The CDR3 DNA reads as TGTGCCAGCAGTTCCGCAGGGAATGATAATTCACCCCTCCACTTT. Amino acid sequence: CASSSAGNDNSPLHF.